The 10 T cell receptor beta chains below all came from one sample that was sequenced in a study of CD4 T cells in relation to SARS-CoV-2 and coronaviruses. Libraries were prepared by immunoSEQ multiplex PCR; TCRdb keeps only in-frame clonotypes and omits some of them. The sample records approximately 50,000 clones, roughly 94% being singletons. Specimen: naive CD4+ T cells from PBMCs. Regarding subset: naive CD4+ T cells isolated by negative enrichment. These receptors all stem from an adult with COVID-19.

The CDR3: CASSITGTGSTDTQYF. The CDR3, as DNA: TGTGCCAGTAGTATCACCGGGACAGGGAGCACAGATACGCAGTATTTT. The V call is TRBV19, the J call TRBJ2-3; 9 bases fit TRBD1. V lost 3 bases, J lost 0 bases, and 4 bases stayed unmatched. CDR3 length equals 16 residues. Germline values: CDR1 LNHDA, CDR2 SQIVND (reference sequence).

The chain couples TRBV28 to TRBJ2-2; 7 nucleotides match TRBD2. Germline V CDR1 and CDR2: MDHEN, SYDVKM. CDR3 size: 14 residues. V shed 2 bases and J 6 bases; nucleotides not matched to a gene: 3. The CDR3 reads CASSLPAGAGELFF. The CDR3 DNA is TGTGCCAGCAGTTTACCCGCGGGAGCCGGGGAGCTGTTTTTT.

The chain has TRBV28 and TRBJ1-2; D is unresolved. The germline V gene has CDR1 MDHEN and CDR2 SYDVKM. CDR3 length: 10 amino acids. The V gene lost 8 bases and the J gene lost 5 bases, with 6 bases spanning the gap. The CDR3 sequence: CASEGYGYTF. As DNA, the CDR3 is TGTGCCAGCGAAGGGTATGGCTACACCTTC.

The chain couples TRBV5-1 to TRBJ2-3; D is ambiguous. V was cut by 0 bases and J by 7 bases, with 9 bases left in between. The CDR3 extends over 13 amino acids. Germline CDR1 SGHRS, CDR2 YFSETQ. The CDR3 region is CASSLEGGNTQYF. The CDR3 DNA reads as TGCGCCAGCAGCTTGGAAGGCGGAAATACGCAGTATTTT.

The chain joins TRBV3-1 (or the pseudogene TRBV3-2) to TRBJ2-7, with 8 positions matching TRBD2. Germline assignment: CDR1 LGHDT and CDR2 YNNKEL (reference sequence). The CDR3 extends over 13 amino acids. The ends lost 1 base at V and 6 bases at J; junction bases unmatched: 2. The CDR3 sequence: CASSQGTSFEQYF. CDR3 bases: TGTGCCAGCAGCCAAGGGACTAGCTTCGAGCAGTACTTC.

The chain's CDR3 is CASSYLGPYNQPQHF. CDR3 DNA: TGTGCCAGCAGTTACCTGGGGCCGTACAATCAGCCCCAGCATTTT. The rearrangement uses TRBV6-6 and TRBJ1-5; TRBD1 might be the D (5 bases). Between the trimmed V and J ends, which lost 2 bases and 3 bases, there was a span of 11 bases. CDR1 and CDR2 from the germline V gene are MNHNY and SVGAGI (reference sequence). The CDR3 covers 15 residues.

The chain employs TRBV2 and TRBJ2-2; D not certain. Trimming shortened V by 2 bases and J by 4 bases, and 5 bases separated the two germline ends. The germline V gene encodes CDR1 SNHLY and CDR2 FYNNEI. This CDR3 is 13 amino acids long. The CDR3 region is CASSEISTGELFF. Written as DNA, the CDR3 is TGTGCCAGCAGTGAAATTTCCACCGGGGAGCTGTTTTTT.

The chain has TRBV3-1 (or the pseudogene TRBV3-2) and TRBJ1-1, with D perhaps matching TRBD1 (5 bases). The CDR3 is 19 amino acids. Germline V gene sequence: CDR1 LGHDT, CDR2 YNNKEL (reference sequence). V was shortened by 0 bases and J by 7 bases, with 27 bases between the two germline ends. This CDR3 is CASSQDRPGPAAGRGEAFF. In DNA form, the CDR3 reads TGTGCCAGCAGCCAAGATCGTCCCGGCCCGGCCGCGGGGCGTGGTGAAGCTTTCTTT.

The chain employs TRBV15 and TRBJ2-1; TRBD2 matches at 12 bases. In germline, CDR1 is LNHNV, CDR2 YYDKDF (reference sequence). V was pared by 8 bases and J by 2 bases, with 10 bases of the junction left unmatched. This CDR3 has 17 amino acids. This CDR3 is CATSVLAGGRTYNEQFF. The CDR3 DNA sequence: TGTGCCACCTCTGTACTAGCGGGAGGACGAACCTACAATGAGCAGTTCTTC. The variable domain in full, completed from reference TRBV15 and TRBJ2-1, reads DAMVIQNPRYQVTQFGKPVTLSCSQTLNHNVMYWYQQKSSQAPKLLFHYYDKDFNNEADTPDNFQSRRPNTSFCFLDIRSPGLGDTAMYLCATSVLAGGRTYNEQFFGPGTRLTVL.

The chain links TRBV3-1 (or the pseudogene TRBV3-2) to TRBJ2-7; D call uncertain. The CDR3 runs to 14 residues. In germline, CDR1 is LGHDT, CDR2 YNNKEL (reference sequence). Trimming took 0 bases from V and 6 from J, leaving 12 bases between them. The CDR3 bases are TGTGCCAGCAGCCAAGATGAAACAGCCCGCGAGCAGTACTTC. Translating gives CASSQDETAREQYF.